This T cell receptor beta chain is from a study of CD8 T cells in Susac syndrome. An input of 0.5 to 1 ug of RNA was subjected to reverse transcription using random hexamers. MiXCR, run by TCRdb on the immunoSEQ multiplex PCR reads, gives a single entry per CDR3 protein. Found here are 150,000 to 200,000 distinct CDR3 sequences, around 95% of them singletons; the top ten hold around 0.12%. Peripheral blood CD8+ and CD4+ T cells were profiled by TCR beta sequencing. The CD8+ and CD4+ T cells were negatively isolated, with the TEMRA cells enriched by FACS. Source material: CD4+ T cells from PBMCs. The clonotype comes from a human donor with Susac syndrome.

CDR3 nucleotides: TGTGCCACCAGCCCTTCGACTAATGAAAAACTGTTTTTT. This encodes CATSPSTNEKLFF. The chain couples TRBV15 to TRBJ1-4; no reliable D call. Germline assignment: CDR1 LNHNV and CDR2 YYDKDF (reference sequence). The CDR3 contains 13 residues. Trimming took 5 bases from V and 2 from J, leaving 6 bases between them. Using reference TRBV15 and TRBJ1-4 for the parts outside the CDR3, the full variable domain is DAMVIQNPRYQVTQFGKPVTLSCSQTLNHNVMYWYQQKSSQAPKLLFHYYDKDFNNEADTPDNFQSRRPNTSFCFLDIRSPGLGDTAMYLCATSPSTNEKLFFGSGTQLSVL.